The 23 T cell receptor beta chains given below trace back to one sample, sequenced in a study of T cell repertoires in cytomegalovirus infection. The antigens of these receptors remain unknown. TCRdb analysed the reads with MiXCR anew, one entry per CDR3 protein. This table has about 740,000 distinct CDR3 sequences, roughly 30% appearing once. This sample comprised cultured PBMCs, obtained from culture after CMV antigen stimulation. The receptors shown here come from a human donor in good health (CMV status not recorded). Some clones in this sample may be carry-over from other donors' samples.

This sequence joins TRBV27 and TRBJ1-4; a possible D gene is TRBD1 (5 bases). CDR1 and CDR2 (germline): MNHEY, SMNVEV (reference sequence). The length of the CDR3 is 16 residues. Trimming shortened V by 6 bases and J by 0 bases, and 14 bases separated the two germline ends. The CDR3 nucleotides are TGTGCCAGCAGGACCGGGACCGGTGCAACTAATGAAAAACTGTTTTTT. This sequence encodes CASRTGTGATNEKLFF.

This clonotype was observed a handful of times. This chain connects TRBV7-2 to TRBJ1-5; 7 bases map to TRBD1. Unmatched junction bases numbered 8, after V lost 0 bases and J lost 9 bases. The CDR3 is 15 residues long. The germline V gene has CDR1 SGHTA and CDR2 FQGNSA. The CDR3 protein is CASSLARQGRGPQHF. CDR3 in DNA: TGTGCCAGCAGCTTAGCTCGACAGGGTCGGGGGCCCCAGCATTTT.

This clonotype was seen once. V gene TRBV6-2 or TRBV6-3 combines with J gene TRBJ1-5, with TRBD1 as a possible D gene (5 bases). The CDR3 runs 19 residues. CDR1 is MNHEY and CDR2 is SVGEGT in the germline V gene. The V gene lost 2 bases and the J gene lost 3 bases, with 23 bases spanning the gap. CDR3 in DNA: TGTGCCAGCAGTTACGGAAACCTTCTCCAGGGCTGGTTCAATCAGCCCCAGCATTTT. It specifies CASSYGNLLQGWFNQPQHF.

This clonotype was recorded a few times. V usage is TRBV7-2 and J usage is TRBJ1-2; TRBD1 matches 8 bases. The CDR3 length is 12 residues. The V and J ends lost 5 bases and 8 bases, in that order; junction bases with no gene match: 4. The germline V gene encodes CDR1 SGHTA and CDR2 FQGNSA. The CDR3 is CASSEQGGGYTF. CDR3 in DNA: TGTGCCAGCAGCGAACAGGGGGGCGGCTACACCTTC.

The chain has TRBV7-2 and TRBJ1-1; no definite D call. The CDR3 spans 15 residues. The V end lost 5 bases, the J end lost 1 base, and 14 bases lay between the germline ends. Per the germline V gene, CDR1 is SGHTA and CDR2 is FQGNSA. CDR3 sequence (DNA): TGTGCCAGCAGCCCCAAGCGGACTGGGAACACTGAAGCTTTCTTT. Amino acids: CASSPKRTGNTEAFF. Using reference TRBV7-2 and TRBJ1-1 for the parts outside the CDR3, the full variable domain is GAGVSQSPSNKVTEKGKDVELRCDPISGHTALYWYRQSLGQGLEFLIYFQGNSAPDKSGLPSDRFSAERTGGSVSTLTIQRTQQEDSAVYLCASSPKRTGNTEAFFGQGTRLTVV.

This chain uses TRBV5-1 with TRBJ2-1, with 8 bases that match TRBD1. The germline CDR1 and CDR2 sequences are SGHRS and YFSETQ. With 7 bases clipped from V and 5 bases from J, the junction kept 5 bases outside the gene matches. The CDR3 has 13 residues. CDR3 protein: CASQPQGDNEQFF. For the CDR3, the DNA is TGCGCCAGCCAGCCACAGGGGGACAATGAGCAGTTCTTC.

This clonotype has only one observation. The chain uses TRBV18 and TRBJ2-3; tentatively, D is TRBD2 (5 bases). V lost 2 bases and J 0 bases, leaving 12 bases between the germline ends. Per germline, CDR1 KGHSH and CDR2 LQKENI. This CDR3 region has 16 residues. In DNA, the CDR3 is TGTGCCAGCTCACCAACACTAGGTTCTAGCACAGATACGCAGTATTTT. Translation: CASSPTLGSSTDTQYF. Drawing the rest from reference TRBV18 and TRBJ2-3, the complete variable domain is NAGVMQNPRHLVRRRGQEARLRCSPMKGHSHVYWYRQLPEEGLKFMVYLQKENIIDESGMPKERFSAEFPKEGPSILRIQQVVRGDSAAYFCASSPTLGSSTDTQYFGPGTRLTVL.

This chain connects TRBV20-1 to TRBJ2-5; D gene ambiguous. V was clipped by 0 bases and J by 5 bases, with 7 bases between them. This CDR3 has 12 amino acids. Germline V gives CDR1 DFQATT, CDR2 SNEGSKA (reference sequence). In DNA form, the CDR3 reads TGCAGTGCTAGAGATCCTGCGGAGACCCAGTACTTC. Residues: CSARDPAETQYF.

The sample holds a few counts of this clonotype. The chain has TRBV20-1 and TRBJ2-5; tentatively, D is TRBD2 (6 bases). This CDR3 region has 13 residues. Germline V gene data show CDR1 as DFQATT and CDR2 as SNEGSKA (reference sequence). Trimming left V 2 bases short and J 1 base short, with 8 bases between. CDR3 loop: CSARRDSQETQYF. For the CDR3, the DNA is TGCAGTGCTAGAAGGGACTCCCAAGAGACCCAGTACTTC.

J is TRBJ2-1 and V is TRBV27; D is undetermined. CDR3 length: 12 residues. Germline CDR1 and CDR2: MNHEY and SMNVEV (reference sequence). The V and J ends lost 6 bases and 9 bases respectively, with 12 bases between them. As DNA, the CDR3 is TGTGCCAGCAGCCCTATGGACGGTGAGCAGTTCTTC. This encodes CASSPMDGEQFF.

The chain uses TRBV12-3 or TRBV12-4 and TRBJ2-7, with D perhaps being TRBD1 or TRBD2 (5 bases each). V dropped 3 bases and J dropped 5 bases, with 14 bases sitting between them. The CDR3 sequence is 14 residues long. CDR3 region: CASSFSGTANEQYF. In nucleotides, the CDR3 is TGTGCCAGCAGTTTCTCCGGGACCGCGAACGAGCAGTACTTC.

The chain uses TRBV12-3 or TRBV12-4 and TRBJ1-3; 9 nucleotides line up with TRBD1. There are 16 residues in the CDR3. V shed 8 bases and J 7 bases; nucleotides not matched to a gene: 15. The CDR3 bases are TGTGCCAGCCGTAAAACCGGGACAGGGTTGTCTAACACCATATATTTT. Translation: CASRKTGTGLSNTIYF.

The CDR3 sequence: CASAAGWTYEQYF. The CDR3 coding sequence is TGTGCCAGTGCGGCAGGATGGACCTACGAGCAGTACTTC. The gene calls are TRBV19 and TRBJ2-7; D is ambiguous. V lost 8 bases to trimming and J lost 2 bases, with 13 bases between them. Germline V gene data show CDR1 as LNHDA and CDR2 as SQIVND (reference sequence). This CDR3 has 13 amino acids.

This clonotype has a count of ten or more. V gene TRBV7-2 combines with J gene TRBJ1-5; 8 nucleotides line up with TRBD1. With 5 bases clipped from V and 6 bases from J, the junction kept 6 bases outside the gene matches. The CDR3 spans 14 residues. The V gene's germline CDR1 is SGHTA and CDR2 FQGNSA. The CDR3 DNA follows: TGTGCCAGCAGCCCGACAGGGGTTCTTCAGCCCCAGCATTTT. Its translation is CASSPTGVLQPQHF.

The chain employs TRBV3-1 and TRBJ2-3, with D possibly being TRBD1 (5 bases). Trimming removed 1 base from V and 2 bases from J, with 16 bases in between. CDR1 LGHDT and CDR2 YNNKEL come from the germline V gene (reference sequence). The CDR3 is 17 amino acids. DNA for the CDR3: TGTGCCAGCAGCCAAGGCCTGAAGGGGCGGTTCACAGATACGCAGTATTTT. This gives the protein CASSQGLKGRFTDTQYF.

This clonotype was detected only a few times. The rearrangement joins TRBV6-1 to TRBJ2-7; D could derive from TRBD1 or TRBD2 (5 bases each). Trimming left V 7 bases short and J 2 bases short, with 12 bases between. The germline V gene has CDR1 MNHNS and CDR2 SASEGT. There are 13 residues in the CDR3. CDR3 in DNA: TGTGCCAGCACCCGGGACCCTACCTACGAGCAGTACTTC. Translated, it gives CASTRDPTYEQYF.

The genes are TRBV12-3 or TRBV12-4 and TRBJ1-1; unclear D gene. This CDR3 has 10 residues. V dropped 9 bases and J dropped 9 bases, with 11 bases sitting between them. In DNA form, the CDR3 reads TGTGCCAGTACAAGAAGAAAAGCTTTCTTT. This translates into CASTRRKAFF.

A few counts support this clonotype. At one of its ends the junction is not consistent with the germline gene, which may arise from a read error. This chain connects TRBV7-2 to TRBJ2-5; D is unresolved. The CDR3 loop spans 13 amino acids. CDR1 is SGHTA and CDR2 is FQGNSA in the germline V gene. In DNA form, the CDR3 reads TGTGCCAGCAGCCCTCAATCCCGAACAACCATCGACTTC. Protein sequence: CASSPQSRTTIDF. The entire variable domain, with the rest obtained from reference TRBV7-2 and TRBJ2-5, is as follows: GAGVSQSPSNKVTEKGKDVELRCDPISGHTALYWYRQSLGQGLEFLIYFQGNSAPDKSGLPSDRFSAERTGGSVSTLTIQRTQQEDSAVYLCASSPQSRTTIDFGPGTRLLVL.

This clonotype turned up a few times. Written as DNA, the CDR3 is TGTGCCAGTGAGACCACTGAAGCTTTCTTT. It codes for CASETTEAFF. The chain carries TRBV19 and TRBJ1-1, with D unclear. The V gene's germline CDR1 is LNHDA and CDR2 SQIVND (reference sequence). Trimming took 8 bases from V and 4 from J, leaving 5 bases between them. The CDR3 totals 10 residues.

This clonotype was recorded a few times. The chain has TRBV20-1 and TRBJ1-1; D unclear. Germline CDR1 is DFQATT and CDR2 is SNEGSKA (reference sequence). V was trimmed by 4 bases and J by 5 bases, leaving 11 bases between them. This CDR3 comprises 12 residues. CDR3 coding DNA: TGCAGTGCTATAGGGTTCAGGACTGAAGCTTTCTTT. Translation gives CSAIGFRTEAFF.

The rearrangement uses TRBV6-1 and TRBJ1-3, with a tentative D call TRBD1 (5 bases). The germline CDR1 and CDR2 sequences are MNHNS and SASEGT. This CDR3 has 16 amino acids. Trimming shortened V by 4 bases and J by 0 bases, and 13 bases separated the two germline ends. CDR3 nucleotide sequence: TGTGCCAGCAGTGCCGGGGACCGGAGCTCTGGAAACACCATATATTTT. Its protein is CASSAGDRSSGNTIYF.

The rearrangement links TRBV6-1 to TRBJ1-2, with unresolved D. This CDR3 region has 14 residues. V was pared by 6 bases and J by 8 bases, with 19 bases between. The germline gives CDR1 MNHNS, CDR2 SASEGT. The DNA for the CDR3 is TGTGCCAGCAGCTACAAATCATCGGTTGGCGGCTACACCTTC. Its translation is CASSYKSSVGGYTF.

The sample holds a few counts of this clonotype. This rearrangement joins TRBV2 to TRBJ2-7, with 7 bases matching TRBD1. V shed 5 bases, J shed 4 bases, and the junction held 11 bases outside the gene matches. This CDR3 is 15 amino acids long. The germline V gene has CDR1 SNHLY and CDR2 FYNNEI. The CDR3 DNA reads TGTGCCAGCAGTATTACAGGGGTCCGGGGTTACGAGCAGTACTTC. Its translation is CASSITGVRGYEQYF.